What follows are 9 T cell receptor beta chains derived from one specimen sequenced in a study of tumor-infiltrating lymphocytes in primary liver carcinoma. From around 530 ng of total RNA, TCR beta-specific cDNA was reverse-transcribed using a constant-region primer. A slightly modified ARM-PCR protocol with three nested multiplex PCR rounds produced these TCR beta libraries. A C-beta reverse primer and TRBV1-TRBV30 forward primers served in each of the first two PCR rounds, at 10 cycles apiece. TCRdb re-analysed the multiplex PCR reads in MiXCR, keeping a single row per CDR3 protein. The table has fewer than 70,000 distinct CDR3 sequences, less than 75% seen once. Joint extraction of RNA and DNA used roughly 20-33 mg of bulk tissue that was unsorted. Sequencing was done on a sample of liver tumor tissue from sampling region 2. Indicated subset: tumor region T2, inferior pole. These TCRs come from a man aged 40-49 years with primary liver carcinoma and hepatitis B virus infection.

About this clonotype: One junction end disagrees with the germline gene, perhaps due to a read error. In DNA form, the CDR3 reads TGCTGCGTTTCAGGGAGGGGGCGAGTAGATACGCAGTACTTT. Its translation: CCVSGRGRVDTQYF. V gene TRBV29-1 combines with J gene TRBJ2-3; D tentatively reads TRBD1 or TRBD2 (7 bases each). The CDR3 is made up of 14 amino acids. Germline V lookup: CDR1 SQVTM, CDR2 ANQGSEA.

On this clonotype itself: A junction boundary mismatches the germline segment, possibly from a read error. The rearrangement links TRBV12-3 or TRBV12-4 to TRBJ2-1; possibly TRBD1 for D (6 bases). The CDR3 sequence is 12 residues long. CDR3: CASNLWTDEQFF. Written as DNA, the CDR3 is TGTGCCAGCAATTTATGGACAGACGAGCAGTTCTTC.

The count of this clonotype is one. The junction differs from germline at one of its ends, possibly a read error. The V gene is TRBV6-1, the J gene TRBJ2-1; 8 bases fit TRBD2. The germline CDR1 and CDR2 sequences are MNHNS and SASEGT. CDR3 length: 15 amino acids. CDR3 DNA: TGTGCCAGCAGTGTGTTTAGCGGGACCCAGAACGAGCAGCTCTTC. This encodes CASSVFSGTQNEQLF.

Regarding this clonotype: At one boundary the junction diverges from the germline segment, which might be a read error. The chain is built from TRBV11-2 and TRBJ2-5; 8 positions agree with TRBD2. Germline V CDR1 and CDR2: SGHAT, FQNNGV. The CDR3 is 16 residues long. CDR3 region: CTSSQTPGGGKDIQYF. As DNA, the CDR3 is TGTACCAGCAGCCAAACTCCTGGCGGGGGGAAAGATATTCAGTACTTC. Filled out from reference TRBV11-2 and TRBJ2-5, the complete variable domain reads EAGVAQSPRYKIIEKRQSVAFWCNPISGHATLYWYQQILGQGPKLLIQFQNNGVVDDSQLPKDRFSAERLKGVDSTLKIQPAKLEDSAVYLCTSSQTPGGGKDIQYFGPGTRLLVL.

On this clonotype: Germline and junction disagree at one end, which may indicate a read error. The chain recombines TRBV6-5 with TRBJ1-2, with 7 nucleotides matching TRBD1. The CDR3 spans 15 residues. Germline lookup yields CDR1 MNHEY and CDR2 SVGAGI. The CDR3 sequence: CVSSSGQAAWSGYTF. CDR3 DNA: TGTGTCAGCAGCTCCGGACAGGCTGCGTGGTCTGGCTACACCTTC.

With respect to this clonotype: This may stem from a read error, because a much larger clone lies one nucleotide away. No conserved phenylalanine or tryptophan ends this CDR3, so it is likely a read error. The chain is built from TRBV7-9 and TRBJ2-3, with D hard to call. Germline loops: CDR1 SEHNR, CDR2 FQNEAQ (reference sequence). CDR3 length: 14 residues. The chain's CDR3 is CATLPNAYTDTQYS. Here the CDR3 DNA reads TGTGCAACCCTACCAAACGCCTACACAGATACGCAGTATTCT.

A word on this clonotype: A read error may produce the germline difference seen at one junction end. V usage is TRBV5-5 and J usage is TRBJ2-5; D gene ambiguous. The CDR3 has 12 residues. From germline, CDR1 is SGHKS and CDR2 YYEKEE (reference sequence). CDR3 loop: CASILSVETHYF. The DNA of the CDR3 is TGTGCCAGCATCTTGAGTGTGGAGACCCATTACTTC.

Details on this clonotype: Its ends do not fully match the called genes, so a read error is possible. V gene TRBV11-2 combines with J gene TRBJ2-5; no reliable D call. The CDR3 runs 14 residues. Germline V lookup: CDR1 SGHAT, CDR2 FQNNGV. The CDR3 DNA follows: TGTGGCAGCAACTTAGTGGCAGCCCAAGAGACCCAGTACTTC. It yields the protein CGSNLVAAQETQYF.

The chain employs TRBV5-5 and TRBJ1-2; D unresolved. The CDR3 has 12 residues. CDR1 and CDR2 from the germline V gene are SGHKS and YYEKEE (reference sequence). Trimming took 4 bases from V and 4 from J, leaving 8 bases between them. The chain's CDR3 is CASSSRFYGYTF. DNA for the CDR3: TGTGCCAGCAGCAGCCGGTTCTATGGCTACACCTTC.